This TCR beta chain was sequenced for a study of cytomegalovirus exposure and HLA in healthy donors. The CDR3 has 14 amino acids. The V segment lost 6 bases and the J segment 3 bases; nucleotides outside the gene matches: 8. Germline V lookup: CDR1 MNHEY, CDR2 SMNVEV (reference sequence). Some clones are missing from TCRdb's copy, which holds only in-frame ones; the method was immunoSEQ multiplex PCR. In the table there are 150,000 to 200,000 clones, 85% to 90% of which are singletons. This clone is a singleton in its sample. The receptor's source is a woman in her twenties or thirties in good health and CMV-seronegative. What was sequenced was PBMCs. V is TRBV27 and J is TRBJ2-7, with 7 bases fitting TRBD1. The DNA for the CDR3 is TGTGCCAGCAGCCGACGACAGGGTAACTACGAGCAGTACTTC. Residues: CASSRRQGNYEQYF.